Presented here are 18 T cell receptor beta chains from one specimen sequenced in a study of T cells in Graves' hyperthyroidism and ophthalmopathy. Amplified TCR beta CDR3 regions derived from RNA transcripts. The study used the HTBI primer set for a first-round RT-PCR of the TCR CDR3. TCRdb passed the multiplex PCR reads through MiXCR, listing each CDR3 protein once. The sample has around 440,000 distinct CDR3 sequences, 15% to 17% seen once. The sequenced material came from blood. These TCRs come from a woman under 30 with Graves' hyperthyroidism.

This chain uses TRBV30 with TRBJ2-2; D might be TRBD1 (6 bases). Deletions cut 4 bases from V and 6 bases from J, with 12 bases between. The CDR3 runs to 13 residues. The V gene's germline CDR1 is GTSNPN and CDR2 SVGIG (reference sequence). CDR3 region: CAWTGEIAGELFF. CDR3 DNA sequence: TGTGCCTGGACAGGGGAAATCGCCGGGGAGCTGTTTTTT.

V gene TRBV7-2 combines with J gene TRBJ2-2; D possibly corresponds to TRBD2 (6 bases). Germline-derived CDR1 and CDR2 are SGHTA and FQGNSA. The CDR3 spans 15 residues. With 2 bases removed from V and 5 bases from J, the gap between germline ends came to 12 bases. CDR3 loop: CASSLSGGRTGELFF. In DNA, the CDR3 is TGTGCCAGCAGCTTATCTGGGGGGAGGACCGGGGAGCTGTTTTTT.

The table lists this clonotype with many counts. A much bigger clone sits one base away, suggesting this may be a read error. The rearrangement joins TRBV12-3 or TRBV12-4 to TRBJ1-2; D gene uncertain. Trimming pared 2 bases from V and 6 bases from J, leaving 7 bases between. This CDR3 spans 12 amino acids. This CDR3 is CASSLNGDGYTF. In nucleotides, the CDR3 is TGTGCCAGCAGTTTAAACGGGGATGGCTACACCTTC.

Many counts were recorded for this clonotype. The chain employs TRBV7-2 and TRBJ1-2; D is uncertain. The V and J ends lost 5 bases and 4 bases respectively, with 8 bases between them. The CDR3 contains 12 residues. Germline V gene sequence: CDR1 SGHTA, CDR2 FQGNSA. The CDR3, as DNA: TGTGCCAGCAGCAAAGACCGCTATGGCTACACCTTC. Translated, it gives CASSKDRYGYTF.

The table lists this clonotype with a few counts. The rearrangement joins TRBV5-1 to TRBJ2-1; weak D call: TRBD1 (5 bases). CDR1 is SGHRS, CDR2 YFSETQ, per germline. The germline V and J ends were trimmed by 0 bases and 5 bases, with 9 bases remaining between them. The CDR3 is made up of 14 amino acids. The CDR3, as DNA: TGCGCCAGCAGCTTGGTGGGGCAGGACAATGAGCAGTTCTTC. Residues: CASSLVGQDNEQFF. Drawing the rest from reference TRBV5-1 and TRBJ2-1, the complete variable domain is KAGVTQTPRYLIKTRGQQVTLSCSPISGHRSVSWYQQTPGQGLQFLFEYFSETQRNKGNFPGRFSGRQFSNSRSEMNVSTLELGDSALYLCASSLVGQDNEQFFGPGTRLTVL.

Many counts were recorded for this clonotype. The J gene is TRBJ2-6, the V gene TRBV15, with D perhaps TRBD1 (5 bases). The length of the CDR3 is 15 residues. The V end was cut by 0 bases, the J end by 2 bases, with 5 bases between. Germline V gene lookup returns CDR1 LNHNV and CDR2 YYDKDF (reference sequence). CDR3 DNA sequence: TGTGCCACCAGCAGAGACAGGGCTGGGGCCAACGTCCTGACTTTC. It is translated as CATSRDRAGANVLTF.

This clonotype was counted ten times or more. The CDR3 DNA follows: TGTGCCAGCAGCCCACGGACTAGCGGGAGGGCCCTAGATACGCAGTATTTT. Residues: CASSPRTSGRALDTQYF. J is TRBJ2-3 and V is TRBV6-2 or TRBV6-3; 15 nucleotides line up with TRBD2. The CDR3 has 17 amino acids. The V gene end was trimmed by 6 bases and the J gene end by 5 bases; junction bases not matched to a gene: 9. Germline CDR1 MNHEY, CDR2 SVGEGT.

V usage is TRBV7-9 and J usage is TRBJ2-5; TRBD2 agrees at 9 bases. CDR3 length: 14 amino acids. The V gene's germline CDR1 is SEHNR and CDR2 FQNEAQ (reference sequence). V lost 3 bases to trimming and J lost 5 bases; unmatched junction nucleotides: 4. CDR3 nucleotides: TGTGCCAGCAGCTTTAGCGGGAGAGGGGAGACCCAGTACTTC. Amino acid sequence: CASSFSGRGETQYF.

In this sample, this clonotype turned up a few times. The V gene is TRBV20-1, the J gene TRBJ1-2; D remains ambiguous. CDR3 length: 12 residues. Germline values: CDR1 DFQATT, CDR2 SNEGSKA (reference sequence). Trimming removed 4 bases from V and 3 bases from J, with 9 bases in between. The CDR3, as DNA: TGCAGTGCTATAGGCCAGGACTATGGCTACACCTTC. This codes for CSAIGQDYGYTF.

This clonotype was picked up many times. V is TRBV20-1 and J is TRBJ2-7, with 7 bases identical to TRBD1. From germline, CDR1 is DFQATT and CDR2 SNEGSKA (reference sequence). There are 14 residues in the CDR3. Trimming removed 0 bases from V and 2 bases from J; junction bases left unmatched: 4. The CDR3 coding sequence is TGCAGTGCTAGAGAGACAGGGTCGACCTACGAGCAGTACTTC. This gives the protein CSARETGSTYEQYF.

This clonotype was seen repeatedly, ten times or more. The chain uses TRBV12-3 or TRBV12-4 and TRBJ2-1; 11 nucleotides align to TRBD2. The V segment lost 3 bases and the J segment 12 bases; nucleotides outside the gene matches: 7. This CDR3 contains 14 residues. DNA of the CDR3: TGTGCCAGCAGTTTTGGTAGCGGGAGGGCCGGGCAGTTCTTC. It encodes CASSFGSGRAGQFF.

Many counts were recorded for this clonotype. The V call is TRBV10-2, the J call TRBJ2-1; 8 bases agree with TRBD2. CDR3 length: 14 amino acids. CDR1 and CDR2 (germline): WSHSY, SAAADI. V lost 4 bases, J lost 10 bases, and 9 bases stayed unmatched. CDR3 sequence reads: CASSAGRGAGEQFF. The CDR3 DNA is TGCGCCAGCAGTGCCGGGCGGGGGGCAGGAGAGCAGTTCTTC.

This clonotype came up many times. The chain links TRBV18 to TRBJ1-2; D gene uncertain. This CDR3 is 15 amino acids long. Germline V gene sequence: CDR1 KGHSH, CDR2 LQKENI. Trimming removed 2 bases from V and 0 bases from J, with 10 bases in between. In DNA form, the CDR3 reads TGTGCCAGCTCACCAGGCTCGGGTGCTAACTATGGCTACACCTTC. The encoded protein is CASSPGSGANYGYTF.

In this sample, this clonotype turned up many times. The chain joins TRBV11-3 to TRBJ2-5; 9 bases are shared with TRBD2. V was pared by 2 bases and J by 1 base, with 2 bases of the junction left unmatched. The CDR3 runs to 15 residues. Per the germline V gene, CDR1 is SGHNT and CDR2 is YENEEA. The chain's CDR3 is CASSLRREGQETQYF. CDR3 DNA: TGTGCCAGCAGCTTACGGCGGGAGGGCCAAGAGACCCAGTACTTC.

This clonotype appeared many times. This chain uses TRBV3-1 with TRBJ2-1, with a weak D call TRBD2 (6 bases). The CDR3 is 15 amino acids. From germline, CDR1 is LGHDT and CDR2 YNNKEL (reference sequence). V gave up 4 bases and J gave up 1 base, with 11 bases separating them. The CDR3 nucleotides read TGTGCCAGCAGCCCGGGACTTTCTTCCTACAATGAGCAGTTCTTC. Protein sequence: CASSPGLSSYNEQFF.

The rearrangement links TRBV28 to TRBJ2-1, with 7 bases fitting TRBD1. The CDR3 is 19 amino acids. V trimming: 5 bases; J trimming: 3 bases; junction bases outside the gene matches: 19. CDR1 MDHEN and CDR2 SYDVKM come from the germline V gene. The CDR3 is CASSTAAIWGQINYNEQFF. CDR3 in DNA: TGTGCCAGCAGTACCGCCGCTATCTGGGGACAGATAAACTACAATGAGCAGTTCTTC.

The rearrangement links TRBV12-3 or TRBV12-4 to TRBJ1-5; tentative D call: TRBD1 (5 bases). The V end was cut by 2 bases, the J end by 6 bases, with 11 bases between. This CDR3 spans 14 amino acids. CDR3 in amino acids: CASSLQGLTQPQHF. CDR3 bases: TGTGCCAGCAGTTTACAGGGTTTGACTCAGCCCCAGCATTTT.

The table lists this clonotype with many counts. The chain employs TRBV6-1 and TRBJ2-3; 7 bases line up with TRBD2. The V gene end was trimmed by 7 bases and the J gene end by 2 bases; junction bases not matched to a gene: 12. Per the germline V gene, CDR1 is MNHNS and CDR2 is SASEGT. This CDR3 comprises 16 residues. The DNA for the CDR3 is TGTGCCAGCATCCCGTACGGGGGAGGGTACACAGATACGCAGTATTTT. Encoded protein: CASIPYGGGYTDTQYF.